The rows below give T cell receptor beta chains drawn from one sample of a study of blood T cell repertoires in COVID-19. Produced via immunoSEQ multiplex PCR; TCRdb's table is partial and in-frame only. The repertoire holds hundreds of thousands of clones, with about 89% as singletons. The sample consisted of PBMCs or T cells enriched from blood (not recorded which). The receptors stem from a woman aged 40 to 50 who had recovered from COVID-19. CDR3s include the opening cysteine and the closing phenylalanine or tryptophan. The D gene is left open where the match is weak.

j_gene: TRBJ2-1
v_gene: TRBV28
len: 16
d_gene: TRBD1
CDR3nt: TGTGCCAGCAGTTCCCCCGGGACAGGGGCCTACAATGAGCAGTTCTTC
CDR3aa: CASSSPGTGAYNEQFF

j_gene: TRBJ2-2
v_gene: TRBV4-1
len: 16
d_gene: .
CDR3nt: TGCGCCAGCAGCCAAGTTTGGGGGGTGAACACCGGGGAGCTGTTTTTT
CDR3aa: CASSQVWGVNTGELFF

j_gene: TRBJ2-1
v_gene: TRBV19
len: 14
d_gene: TRBD2
CDR3nt: TGTGCCAGTAGTATAGTTGCGACTAGCGATGAGCAGTTCTTC
CDR3aa: CASSIVATSDEQFF

j_gene: TRBJ2-7
v_gene: TRBV15
len: 14
d_gene: .
CDR3nt: TGTGCCACCAGCAGAGCGGGAGATTCCTACGAGCAGTACTTC
CDR3aa: CATSRAGDSYEQYF

j_gene: TRBJ2-1
v_gene: TRBV5-1
len: 15
d_gene: .
CDR3nt: TGCGCCAGCAGCCTCTCCGGGGCTAGCGTTGGTGAGCAGTTCTTC
CDR3aa: CASSLSGASVGEQFF

j_gene: TRBJ2-7
v_gene: TRBV18
len: 13
d_gene: .
CDR3nt: TGTGCCAGCTCACCCAGCGGATCCTACGAGCAGTACTTC
CDR3aa: CASSPSGSYEQYF

j_gene: TRBJ1-5
v_gene: TRBV2
len: 14
d_gene: TRBD1
CDR3nt: TGTGCCAGCAGCGGACAGGAGGGGGATCAGCCCCAGCATTTT
CDR3aa: CASSGQEGDQPQHF

j_gene: TRBJ1-6
v_gene: TRBV7-3
len: 14
d_gene: TRBD1
CDR3nt: TGTGCGAGCTCGCCGGACAGGGGAAATTCACCCCTCCACTTT
CDR3aa: CASSPDRGNSPLHF

j_gene: TRBJ1-5
v_gene: TRBV7-9
len: 15
d_gene: .
CDR3nt: TGTGCCAGCAGTCTAGACAGGTTGGGGAATCAGCCCCAGCATTTT
CDR3aa: CASSLDRLGNQPQHF

j_gene: TRBJ1-1
v_gene: TRBV6-5
len: 14
d_gene: .
CDR3nt: TGTGCCAGCAGTTACTCCGCGAGGGAGGAATCGGCTTTCTTT
CDR3aa: CASSYSAREESAFF

j_gene: TRBJ1-1
v_gene: TRBV11-3
len: 13
d_gene: TRBD1
CDR3nt: TGTGCCAGCAGCTCCCGACAGGGTTCGGAAGCTTTCTTT
CDR3aa: CASSSRQGSEAFF

j_gene: TRBJ1-2
v_gene: TRBV28
len: 16
d_gene: .
CDR3nt: TGTGCCAGCAGTACCTCGGGACACCCAAGAGGCTATGGCTACACCTTC
CDR3aa: CASSTSGHPRGYGYTF

j_gene: TRBJ2-1
v_gene: TRBV15
len: 13
d_gene: TRBD2
CDR3nt: TGTGCCACCAGCAGAGATTTACTAGCGGAGCAGTTCTTC
CDR3aa: CATSRDLLAEQFF

j_gene: TRBJ2-1
v_gene: TRBV7-8
len: 15
d_gene: TRBD2
CDR3nt: TGTGCCAGCAGCTTCGGACTAGCGGGAGCAGATGAGCAGTTCTTC
CDR3aa: CASSFGLAGADEQFF

j_gene: TRBJ1-2
v_gene: TRBV28
len: 14
d_gene: .
CDR3nt: TGTGCCAGCAGTCCCCCAACGGGGTCCTATGGCTACACCTTC
CDR3aa: CASSPPTGSYGYTF